This entry concerns a single T cell receptor beta chain. Its antigen remains unidentified. The method was immunoSEQ multiplex PCR; TCRdb's version includes in-frame clones alone and lacks a portion of them. Seen here are 40,000 to 50,000 clones, around 90% observed once, and the top ten hold 4.5%. The sample is drawn from a study of resident and recirculating memory T cells in vitiligo. Looking at the study overall: Each patient gave two lesional and two nonlesional epidermal shave biopsies, plus PBMCs. The study's findings and limits: Sequences differed between biopsy sites and patients, suggesting private specificity.

Sequenced: blood. The receptor's source is a male donor with vitiligo.

In nucleotides, the CDR3 is TGTGCCAGCAGTTCCCAAGACGGACAGTCGGAGACCCAGTACTTC. As protein: CASSSQDGQSETQYF. The gene calls are TRBV6-1 and TRBJ2-5, with a possible D match to TRBD1 (6 bases). V shed 5 bases and J shed 5 bases, with 18 bases lying between them. This CDR3 is built from 15 residues. Looked up from germline, CDR1 is MNHNS and CDR2 is SASEGT.